This T cell receptor beta chain was found in a study of CD8 T cells in ankylosing spondylitis. Regarding the study as a whole: Apparently characteristic of ankylosing spondylitis blood was a TCR beta motif (eight highly homologous variants). Disease-linked clones reportedly showed significant enrichment in matched ankylosing spondylitis synovial fluid.

The table lists this clonotype with a few counts. Its specificity is not known. TCRdb analysed the 5' RACE reads with MiXCR anew, one entry per CDR3 protein. This repertoire shows about 700,000 distinct CDR3 sequences, around 17% found once; its top ten account for under 20%. The CDR3 spans 15 residues. Germline V gene lookup returns CDR1 LGHNA and CDR2 YSLEER. V lost 0 bases, J lost 3 bases, and 9 bases lay in between. This sequence was found in a male donor with ankylosing spondylitis. Specimen: blood, either unsorted or a sorted T cell fraction (not recorded which). The chain links TRBV4-3 to TRBJ2-1; the D is unclear. CDR3 DNA sequence: TGCGCCAGCAGCCAAGAAACTAACGGCTACAATGAGCAGTTCTTC. It yields the protein CASSQETNGYNEQFF.